The clone carrying this T cell receptor beta chain showed up just once. Its specificity is unknown. The CDR3 contains 17 residues. V lost 3 bases, J lost 5 bases, and 15 bases stayed unmatched. Germline V gene sequence: CDR1 MDHEN, CDR2 SYDVKM. The source of the sample is a study of T cell responses to AZD1222 COVID-19 vaccine. Overall study findings and caveats: White British donors predominated, females outnumbered males, and clonal diversity was possibly underestimated. Repertoires were obtained solely post-peak T cell response.

Data came from immunoSEQ multiplex PCR; TCRdb stores just in-frame clones and leaves some out. The repertoire holds tens of thousands of clones, with over 80% as singletons. The clonotype was recovered from an adult in good health. Here the sequenced sample was peripheral blood, taken on day 0 of MenACWY control vaccination. This chain uses TRBV28 with TRBJ2-7; TRBD2 aligns across 8 bases. In DNA form, the CDR3 reads TGTGCCAGCAGTTTGGCCCCCGGGGCGGGAGGTATGCACGAGCAGTACTTC. Translated, it gives CASSLAPGAGGMHEQYF.